This TCR beta chain is drawn from a study of technical replicates of blood from several donors. Concerning this clone itself: This sample also contains other DNA sequences that code for the same CDR3.

Germline V CDR1 and CDR2: SGHRS, YFSETQ. V was clipped by 6 bases and J by 4 bases; unmatched bases: 9. The CDR3 extends over 14 amino acids. Method: immunoSEQ multiplex PCR; TCRdb's copy keeps in-frame clones and lacks some. Of about 100,000 clones listed, 85% to 95% are singletons. Sequencing used T cells isolated from PBMCs. The V and J genes are TRBV5-1 and TRBJ1-2, with 7 positions matching TRBD1. This TCR was recovered from a human donor in good health. The CDR3 DNA follows: TGCGCCAGCACTGAGGGGACAGTTTTCTATGGCTACACCTTC. Translated: CASTEGTVFYGYTF.